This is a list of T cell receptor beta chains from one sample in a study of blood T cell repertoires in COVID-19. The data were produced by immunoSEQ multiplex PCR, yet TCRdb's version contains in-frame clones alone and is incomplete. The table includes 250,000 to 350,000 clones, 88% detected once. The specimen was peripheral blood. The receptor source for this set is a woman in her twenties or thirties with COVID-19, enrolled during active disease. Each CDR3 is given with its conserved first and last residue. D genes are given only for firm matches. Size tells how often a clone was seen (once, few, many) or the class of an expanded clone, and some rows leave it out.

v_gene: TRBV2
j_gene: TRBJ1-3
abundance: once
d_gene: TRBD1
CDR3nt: TGTGCCAGCTGTTTGGACAGGGGAAACACCATATATTTT
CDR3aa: CASCLDRGNTIYF

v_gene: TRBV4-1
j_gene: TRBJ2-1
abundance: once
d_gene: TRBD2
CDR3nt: TGCGCCAGCAGCCAAGATCCCTTGGGAGGGAGGGCCCGAATCTCCTACAATGAGCAGTTCTTC
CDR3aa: CASSQDPLGGRARISYNEQFF

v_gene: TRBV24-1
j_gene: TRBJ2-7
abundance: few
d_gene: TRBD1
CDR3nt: TGTGCCACCAGTTCCCCCGACAGGGACGAGCAGTACTTC
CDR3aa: CATSSPDRDEQYF

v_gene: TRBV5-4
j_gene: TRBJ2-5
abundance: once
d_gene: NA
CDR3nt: TGTGCCAGCAGCTTAGAAATTAGTGAGACCCAGTACTTC
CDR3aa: CASSLEISETQYF

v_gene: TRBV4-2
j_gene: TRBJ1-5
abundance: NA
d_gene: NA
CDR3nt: TGTGCCAGCAGCCAAGATAGAGGGGGTGGTTATCAGCCCCAGCATTTT
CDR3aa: CASSQDRGGGYQPQHF

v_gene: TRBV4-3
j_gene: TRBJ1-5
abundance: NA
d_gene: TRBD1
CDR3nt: TGCGCCAGCAGCCAAGACAGGGGGCGCAATCAGCCCCAGCATTTT
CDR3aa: CASSQDRGRNQPQHF

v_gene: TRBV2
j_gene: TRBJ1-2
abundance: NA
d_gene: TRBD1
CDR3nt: TGTGCCACCGAACCCGGACAGGGCACGTATGGCTACACCTTC
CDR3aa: CATEPGQGTYGYTF

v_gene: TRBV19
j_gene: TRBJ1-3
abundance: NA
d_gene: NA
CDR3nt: TGTGCCACCAAACACCCAGGCTCTGGAAACACCATATATTTT
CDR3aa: CATKHPGSGNTIYF

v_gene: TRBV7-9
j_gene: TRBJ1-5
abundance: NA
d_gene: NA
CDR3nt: TGTGCCAGCAGCTTAGGTGGGGCGGGCAATCAGCCCCAGCATTTT
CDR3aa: CASSLGGAGNQPQHF

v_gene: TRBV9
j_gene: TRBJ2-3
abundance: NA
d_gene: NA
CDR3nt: TGTGCCAGCAGCCTACAACTGAGGAGTACAGATACGCAGTATTTT
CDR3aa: CASSLQLRSTDTQYF

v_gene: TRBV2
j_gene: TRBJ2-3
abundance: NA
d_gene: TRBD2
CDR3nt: TGTGCCAGCAGTGAAATACTAGCGGGCGCAGATACGCAGTATTTT
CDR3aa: CASSEILAGADTQYF

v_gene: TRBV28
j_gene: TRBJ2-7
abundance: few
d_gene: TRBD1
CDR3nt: TGTGCCGCTTGCGGGACAGGGAGCTCCTACGAGCAGTACTTC
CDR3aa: CAACGTGSSYEQYF

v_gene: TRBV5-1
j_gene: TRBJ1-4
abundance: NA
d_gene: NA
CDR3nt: TGCGCCAGCAGGAGTGGGGGGTTAACAGGAAATGAAAAACTGTTTTTT
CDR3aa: CASRSGGLTGNEKLFF

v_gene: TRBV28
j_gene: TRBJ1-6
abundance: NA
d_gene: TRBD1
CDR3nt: TGTGCCAGCGAAGGGACAGGGACTAATTCACCCCTCCACTTT
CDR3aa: CASEGTGTNSPLHF

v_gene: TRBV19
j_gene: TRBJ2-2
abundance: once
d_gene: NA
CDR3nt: TGTGCCAGTTTTGCGAGGGGGACACCTTCCTACACGAACACCGGGGAGCTGTTTTTT
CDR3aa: CASFARGTPSYTNTGELFF

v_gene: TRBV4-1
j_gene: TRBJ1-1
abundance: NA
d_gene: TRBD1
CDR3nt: TGCGCCAGCAGCCAAGAAGGGACAGGGCCCACTGAAGCTTTCTTT
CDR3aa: CASSQEGTGPTEAFF

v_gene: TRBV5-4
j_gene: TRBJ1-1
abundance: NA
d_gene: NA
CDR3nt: TGTGCCAGCAGCCAGGACAGTACCCGAGATAGGATGGCTTTCTTT
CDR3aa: CASSQDSTRDRMAFF

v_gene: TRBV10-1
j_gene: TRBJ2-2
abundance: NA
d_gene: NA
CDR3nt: TGCGCCAGCAGTGAGGACGTCAGGGCCACCGGGGAGCTGTTTTTT
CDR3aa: CASSEDVRATGELFF

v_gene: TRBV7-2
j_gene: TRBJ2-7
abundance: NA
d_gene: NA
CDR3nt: TGTGCCAGCAGCTTAGTCCCTAACTCCTACGAGCAGTACTTC
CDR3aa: CASSLVPNSYEQYF

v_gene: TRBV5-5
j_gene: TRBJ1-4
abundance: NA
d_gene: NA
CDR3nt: TGTGCCAGCAGCTCTCTCCTGTCGACGGGTTTTAATGAAAAACTGTTTTTT
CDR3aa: CASSSLLSTGFNEKLFF

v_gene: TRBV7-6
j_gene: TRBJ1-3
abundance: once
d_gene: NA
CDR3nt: TGTGCCAGCAGCTTAGCGCGGAGCTCTGGAAACACCATATATTTT
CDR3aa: CASSLARSSGNTIYF

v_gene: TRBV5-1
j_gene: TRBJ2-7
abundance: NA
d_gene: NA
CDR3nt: TGCGCCAGCAGCTTGGAATTGTATGACGAGCAGTACTTC
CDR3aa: CASSLELYDEQYF

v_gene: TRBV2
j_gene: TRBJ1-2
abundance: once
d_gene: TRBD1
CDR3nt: TGTGCCAGCACCGACAGGGGGCTGCAAGGCTACACCTTC
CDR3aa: CASTDRGLQGYTF

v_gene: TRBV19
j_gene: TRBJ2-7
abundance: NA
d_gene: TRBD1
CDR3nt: TGTGCCAGTAGTGCAGGACAGGCTTATACCTACGAGCAGTACTTC
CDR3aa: CASSAGQAYTYEQYF

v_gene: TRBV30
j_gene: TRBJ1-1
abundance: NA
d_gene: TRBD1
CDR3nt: TGTGCCTGGATAGGGGACAGGGGGGAGACTGAAGCTTTCTTT
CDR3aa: CAWIGDRGETEAFF

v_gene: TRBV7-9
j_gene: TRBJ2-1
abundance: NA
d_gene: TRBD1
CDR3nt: TGTGCCAGCAGAACGGGACAGGTATACAATGAGCAGTTCTTC
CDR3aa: CASRTGQVYNEQFF

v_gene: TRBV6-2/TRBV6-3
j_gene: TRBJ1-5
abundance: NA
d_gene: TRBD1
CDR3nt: TGTGCCAGCAGTTACACACAAGGACAGGGGCGCATCAATCAGCCCCAGCATTTT
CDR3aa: CASSYTQGQGRINQPQHF